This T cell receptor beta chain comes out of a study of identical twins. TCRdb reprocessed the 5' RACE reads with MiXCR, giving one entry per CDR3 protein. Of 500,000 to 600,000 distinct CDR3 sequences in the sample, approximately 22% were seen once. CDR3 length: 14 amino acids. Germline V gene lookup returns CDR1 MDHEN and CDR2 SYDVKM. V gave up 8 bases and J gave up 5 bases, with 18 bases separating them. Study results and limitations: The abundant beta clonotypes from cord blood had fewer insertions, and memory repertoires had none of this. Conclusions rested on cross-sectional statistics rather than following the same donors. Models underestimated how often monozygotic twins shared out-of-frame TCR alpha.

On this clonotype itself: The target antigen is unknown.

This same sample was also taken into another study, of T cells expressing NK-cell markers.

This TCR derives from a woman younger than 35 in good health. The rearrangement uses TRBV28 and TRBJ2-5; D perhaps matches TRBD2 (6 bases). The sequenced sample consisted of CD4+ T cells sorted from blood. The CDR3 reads CASGLTVGMETQYF. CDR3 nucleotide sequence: TGTGCCAGCGGACTAACAGTGGGGATGGAGACCCAGTACTTC. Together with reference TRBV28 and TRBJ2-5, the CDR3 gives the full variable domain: DVKVTQSSRYLVKRTGEKVFLECVQDMDHENMFWYRQDPGLGLRLIYFSYDVKMKEKGDIPEGYSVSREKKERFSLILESASTNQTSMYLCASGLTVGMETQYFGPGTRLLVL.